These 29 T cell receptor beta chains came from one sample sequenced in a study of blood T cell repertoires in COVID-19. Clones were sequenced by immunoSEQ multiplex PCR, and TCRdb holds only the in-frame ones, with some missing. Among 200,000 or so clones, approximately 81% were seen once, and the ten largest hold roughly 20%. Sequenced: peripheral blood. The receptor source for this set is a human donor in a cohort sampled during active COVID-19.

The rearrangement links TRBV30 to TRBJ1-6; 7 positions match TRBD1. In germline, CDR1 is GTSNPN, CDR2 SVGIG (reference sequence). With V trimmed by 7 bases and J by 6 bases, 6 bases remained unmatched. The CDR3 totals 13 residues. The CDR3 DNA is TGTGCCTCTGCGGGACAGCGTAATTCACCCCTCCACTTT. It translates to CASAGQRNSPLHF.

The chain joins TRBV2 to TRBJ2-7; 9 nucleotides line up with TRBD1. The CDR3 runs to 12 residues. J was trimmed by 3 bases and V by 9 bases; bases with no gene match: 3. CDR1 is SNHLY, CDR2 FYNNEI, per germline. DNA for the CDR3: TGTGCCAGAGGGGGACAGGGCTACGAGCAGTACTTC. Translated: CARGGQGYEQYF. Supplemented by reference TRBV2 and TRBJ2-7, the full variable domain reads EPEVTQTPSHQVTQMGQEVILRCVPISNHLYFYWYRQILGQKVEFLVSFYNNEISEKSEIFDDQFSVERPDGSNFTLKIRSTKLEDSAMYFCARGGQGYEQYFGPGTRLTVT.

The table lists this clone with a few counts. This chain connects TRBV2 to TRBJ2-2; 9 bases fit TRBD1. The CDR3 has 14 amino acids. The germline V gene encodes CDR1 SNHLY and CDR2 FYNNEI. J gave up 6 bases and V 6 bases, and 5 bases lay outside the gene matches. The CDR3 nucleotides are TGTGCCAGCAGAGAGCGACAGGGGGCCGGGGAGCTGTTTTTT. It codes for CASRERQGAGELFF.

The V gene is TRBV24-1, the J gene TRBJ1-2; D is undetermined. The CDR3 length is 12 residues. The germline CDR1 and CDR2 sequences are KGHDR and SFDVKD. Trimming shortened V by 5 bases and J by 3 bases, and 6 bases separated the two germline ends. The chain's CDR3 is CATSGGDYGYTF. The CDR3 DNA sequence: TGTGCCACCAGTGGCGGCGACTATGGCTACACCTTC.

The rearrangement uses TRBV20-1 and TRBJ2-5; 7 bases are a match to TRBD2. Germline CDR1 and CDR2: DFQATT and SNEGSKA (reference sequence). CDR3 length: 14 amino acids. V lost 3 bases to trimming and J lost 5 bases; unmatched junction nucleotides: 9. The CDR3 loop reads CSASLRESRETQYF. As DNA, the CDR3 is TGCAGTGCTAGTCTGCGGGAGTCGAGGGAGACCCAGTACTTC.

The gene calls are TRBV10-3 and TRBJ2-7, with 10 positions matching TRBD1. CDR3 length equals 15 residues. J was trimmed by 2 bases and V by 4 bases; bases with no gene match: 5. Germline assignment: CDR1 ENHRY and CDR2 SYGVKD. The CDR3 nucleotides read TGTGCCATCAGTGTAGGGGACAGGGGTCCCTACGAGCAGTACTTC. It yields the protein CAISVGDRGPYEQYF.

The chain employs TRBV5-1 and TRBJ2-5; D not certain. There are 11 residues in the CDR3. Germline V gene sequence: CDR1 SGHRS, CDR2 YFSETQ. Trimming took 0 bases from V and 7 from J, leaving 4 bases between them. The CDR3 spells CASSLDGTQYF. The CDR3 DNA sequence: TGCGCCAGCAGCTTGGACGGGACCCAGTACTTC.

For the CDR3, the DNA is TGTGCCAGCCGGACCGGGGGTGAAAAACTGTTTTTT. Translation: CASRTGGEKLFF. The chain recombines TRBV12-3 or TRBV12-4 with TRBJ1-4; possibly TRBD1 for D (5 bases). CDR3 size: 12 residues. V was trimmed by 8 bases and J by 7 bases, leaving 11 bases between them.

The CDR3 here is CASSFSDRGHNEQFF. The CDR3 region has the DNA TGTGCCAGCAGTTTTAGCGACAGGGGGCACAATGAGCAGTTCTTC. V and J are TRBV6-5 and TRBJ2-1; the match to TRBD1 covers 10 bases. This CDR3 region has 15 residues. J lost 5 bases, V lost 4 bases, and 5 bases had no gene match. In germline, CDR1 is MNHEY, CDR2 SVGAGI.

The chain has TRBV28 and TRBJ2-3; TRBD2 matches at 13 bases. Germline V gives CDR1 MDHEN, CDR2 SYDVKM. CDR3 size: 14 residues. J lost 7 bases, V lost 8 bases, and 6 bases had no gene match. The CDR3 here is CASGLAGDLNTQYF. Here the CDR3 DNA reads TGTGCCAGCGGACTAGCGGGAGACCTCAATACGCAGTATTTT.

This clone was seen just once. V gene TRBV6-5 combines with J gene TRBJ2-7, with a tentative D call TRBD1 (6 bases). This CDR3 is built from 14 residues. V dropped 5 bases and J dropped 2 bases, with 13 bases sitting between them. Germline V lookup: CDR1 MNHEY, CDR2 SVGAGI. CDR3 coding DNA: TGTGCCAGCAGTCTCCGGGACAACCCCTACGAGCAGTACGTC. This encodes CASSLRDNPYEQYV.

The chain links TRBV11-2 to TRBJ1-1; TRBD1 matches at 7 bases. The V gene's germline CDR1 is SGHAT and CDR2 FQNNGV. The V segment lost 3 bases and the J segment 10 bases; nucleotides outside the gene matches: 8. The CDR3 spans 13 residues. The CDR3 loop is CASSFKRQGTAFF. CDR3 nucleotide sequence: TGTGCCAGCAGCTTTAAACGACAGGGTACAGCTTTCTTT.

The chain recombines TRBV15 with TRBJ1-3; D unclear. From germline, CDR1 is LNHNV and CDR2 YYDKDF (reference sequence). The V end was cut by 5 bases, the J end by 0 bases, with 11 bases between. This CDR3 comprises 15 residues. In DNA form, the CDR3 reads TGTGCCACCAGCCGCCACAGAGCCTCTGGAAACACCATATATTTT. It is translated as CATSRHRASGNTIYF. Using reference TRBV15 and TRBJ1-3 for the parts outside the CDR3, the full variable domain is DAMVIQNPRYQVTQFGKPVTLSCSQTLNHNVMYWYQQKSSQAPKLLFHYYDKDFNNEADTPDNFQSRRPNTSFCFLDIRSPGLGDTAMYLCATSRHRASGNTIYFGEGSWLTVV.

This clone was detected only once. This rearrangement joins TRBV2 to TRBJ1-2, with 8 bases aligning to TRBD1. The CDR3 contains 13 residues. V shed 11 bases and J 8 bases; nucleotides not matched to a gene: 13. The germline V gene encodes CDR1 SNHLY and CDR2 FYNNEI. The CDR3 reads CAGQTGQGNGYTF. The CDR3 DNA follows: TGTGCCGGACAGACTGGACAGGGTAACGGCTACACCTTC. The complete variable domain, with remaining parts taken from reference TRBV2 and TRBJ1-2, reads EPEVTQTPSHQVTQMGQEVILRCVPISNHLYFYWYRQILGQKVEFLVSFYNNEISEKSEIFDDQFSVERPDGSNFTLKIRSTKLEDSAMYFCAGQTGQGNGYTFGSGTRLTVV.

This chain connects TRBV19 to TRBJ1-5, with D tentatively TRBD1 (5 bases). Germline assignment: CDR1 LNHDA and CDR2 SQIVND (reference sequence). V dropped 3 bases and J dropped 7 bases, with 10 bases sitting between them. The CDR3 sequence is 13 residues long. CDR3 coding DNA: TGTGCCAGTAGTATTGGGGCATGGCAGCCCCAGCATTTT. Its protein is CASSIGAWQPQHF.

This clone was counted once. The chain combines TRBV27 with TRBJ2-7; 10 bases are shared with TRBD1. V was clipped by 6 bases and J by 6 bases; unmatched bases: 17. From germline, CDR1 is MNHEY and CDR2 SMNVEV (reference sequence). The CDR3 consists of 17 residues. The CDR3 bases are TGTGCCAGCAGCTCCTATGGGGGACAGGGGATATTTGGCGAGCAGTACTTC. This gives the protein CASSSYGGQGIFGEQYF.

The J gene is TRBJ1-4, the V gene TRBV30; D unresolved. Trimming stripped 0 bases from V and 3 bases from J, with 5 bases between. Looked up from germline, CDR1 is GTSNPN and CDR2 is SVGIG (reference sequence). This CDR3 has 13 amino acids. CDR3 DNA sequence: TGTGCCTGGAGTGTACAAGCTAATGAAAAACTGTTTTTT. Translation: CAWSVQANEKLFF.

The rearrangement links TRBV5-5 to TRBJ1-5; TRBD1 matches 7 bases. V gave up 3 bases and J gave up 3 bases; unmatched junction bases: 3. Germline V gives CDR1 SGHKS, CDR2 YYEKEE (reference sequence). The CDR3 length is 14 residues. CDR3 protein: CASSYGTVNQPQHF. The CDR3 bases are TGTGCCAGCAGCTACGGGACAGTCAATCAGCCCCAGCATTTT.

The CDR3, as DNA: TGTGCCAGCAGCGTAGGGAGTCCGTCTGGGGCCAACGTCCTGACTTTC. Residues: CASSVGSPSGANVLTF. This chain uses TRBV9 with TRBJ2-6; D gene unclear. The CDR3 sequence is 16 residues long. The V gene's germline CDR1 is SGDLS and CDR2 YYNGEE. Trimming shortened V by 0 bases and J by 1 base, and 8 bases separated the two germline ends.

This chain joins TRBV6-2 or TRBV6-3 and TRBJ2-2; 16 nucleotides match TRBD2. This CDR3 spans 18 amino acids. Germline-derived CDR1 and CDR2 are MNHEY and SVGEGT. V was pared by 5 bases and J by 9 bases, with 12 bases of the junction left unmatched. CDR3 sequence: CASSPGLAGGPYVRELFF. The DNA for the CDR3 is TGTGCCAGCAGTCCGGGACTAGCGGGGGGGCCTTACGTCCGGGAGCTGTTTTTT.

V gene TRBV2 combines with J gene TRBJ2-2, with 8 bases lining up with TRBD1. This CDR3 has 15 residues. V dropped 8 bases and J dropped 2; count of bases not matched to a gene: 7. Germline V gene lookup returns CDR1 SNHLY and CDR2 FYNNEI. The CDR3 is CASRKDRDNTGELFF. CDR3 in DNA: TGTGCCAGCCGTAAGGACAGGGATAACACCGGGGAGCTGTTTTTT.

The rearrangement joins TRBV11-1 to TRBJ1-2; D possibly corresponds to TRBD1 (6 bases). The V end lost 5 bases, the J end lost 1 base, and 17 bases lay between the germline ends. Germline loops: CDR1 SGHAT, CDR2 FQDESV (reference sequence). The CDR3 sequence is 16 residues long. The CDR3 nucleotides read TGTGCCAGCAGCCTCGGTATGGGGGCGAATAACTATGGCTACACCTTC. It codes for CASSLGMGANNYGYTF.

This chain connects TRBV30 to TRBJ2-7, with TRBD2 matching over 7 bases. Losses at the gene ends were 6 bases for V and 0 bases for J; bases not matched to a gene: 8. Germline V gives CDR1 GTSNPN, CDR2 SVGIG (reference sequence). The CDR3 is 14 residues long. CDR3 in DNA: TGTGCCTGCTTGGACACGGGGGGCTCCTACGAGCAGTACGTC. Translation: CACLDTGGSYEQYV.

This clone was seen ten or more times. Other nucleotide sequences in the sample specify the same CDR3. The V gene is TRBV6-5, the J gene TRBJ1-1, with D possibly being TRBD1 (6 bases). V was clipped by 4 bases and J by 1 base, with 7 bases between them. CDR3 length: 13 residues. Germline V CDR1 and CDR2: MNHEY, SVGAGI. The CDR3 region is CASSWGQNTEAFF. The CDR3 nucleotides read TGTGCCAGCAGTTGGGGGCAGAACACTGAAGCTTTCTTT.

This chain uses TRBV11-3 with TRBJ2-3; 10 bases match TRBD2. This CDR3 is 16 amino acids long. The V gene end was trimmed by 2 bases and the J gene end by 4 bases; junction bases not matched to a gene: 6. Germline values: CDR1 SGHNT, CDR2 YENEEA. The CDR3 sequence is CASSLSSSGSADTQYF. CDR3 nucleotides: TGTGCCAGCAGCTTATCGTCTAGCGGGAGTGCAGATACGCAGTATTTT.

This clone was seen just once. V gene TRBV28 combines with J gene TRBJ2-2; TRBD2 matches at 8 bases. Per germline, CDR1 MDHEN and CDR2 SYDVKM. Trimming took 8 bases from V and 4 from J; bases not matched to a gene: 15. This CDR3 contains 17 residues. The CDR3 coding sequence is TGTGCCAGCCTTACCTCCAGCGGGGGCGGCGGCACCGGGGAGCTGTTTTTT. Its translation is CASLTSSGGGGTGELFF.

V gene TRBV18 combines with J gene TRBJ1-3; tentatively, D is TRBD1 (5 bases). V was pared by 2 bases and J by 2 bases, with 16 bases between. The germline CDR1 and CDR2 sequences are KGHSH and LQKENI. The CDR3 loop spans 17 amino acids. The CDR3 is CASSPTEGQPPGNTIYF. The CDR3 DNA sequence: TGTGCCAGCTCACCAACCGAAGGACAACCTCCTGGAAACACCATATATTTT.

The CDR3 here is CASSTQTNTEAFF. CDR3 nucleotide sequence: TGTGCCAGCAGCACCCAGACAAACACTGAAGCTTTCTTT. The chain carries TRBV5-5 and TRBJ1-1; no clear D. The CDR3 sequence is 13 residues long. V was shortened by 4 bases and J by 2 bases, with 9 bases between the two germline ends. Germline-derived CDR1 and CDR2 are SGHKS and YYEKEE (reference sequence).

This chain uses TRBV5-1 with TRBJ2-5, with TRBD1 matching over 8 bases. The CDR3 is 14 amino acids. Trimming at V came to 0 bases and at J to 6 bases, leaving 4 bases not matched to a gene. Germline CDR1 is SGHRS and CDR2 is YFSETQ. The CDR3 spells CASSLDRGMKTQYF. DNA for the CDR3: TGCGCCAGCAGCTTGGACAGGGGGATGAAGACCCAGTACTTC.